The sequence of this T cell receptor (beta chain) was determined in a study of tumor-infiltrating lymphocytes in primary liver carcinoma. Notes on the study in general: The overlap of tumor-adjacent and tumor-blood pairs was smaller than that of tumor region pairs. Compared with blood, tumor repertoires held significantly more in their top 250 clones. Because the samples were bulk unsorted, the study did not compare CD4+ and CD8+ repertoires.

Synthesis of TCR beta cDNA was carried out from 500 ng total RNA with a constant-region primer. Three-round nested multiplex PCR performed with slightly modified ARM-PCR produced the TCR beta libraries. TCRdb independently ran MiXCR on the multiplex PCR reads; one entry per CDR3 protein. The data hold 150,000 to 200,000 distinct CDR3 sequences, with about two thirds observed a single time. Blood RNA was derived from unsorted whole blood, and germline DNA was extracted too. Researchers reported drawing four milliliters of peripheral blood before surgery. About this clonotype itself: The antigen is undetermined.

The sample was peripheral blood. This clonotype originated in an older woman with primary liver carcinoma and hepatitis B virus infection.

CDR3 nucleotides: TGCAGCGTGCTGACAGGGGGCGAAACTGAAGCTTTCTTT. This sequence encodes CSVLTGGETEAFF. The chain has TRBV29-1 and TRBJ1-1, with 10 bases matching TRBD1. Germline CDR1 reads SQVTM; CDR2 reads ANQGSEA. The junction had 6 bases not matched to a gene; V was cut back by 6 bases and J by 5 bases. There are 13 residues in the CDR3.